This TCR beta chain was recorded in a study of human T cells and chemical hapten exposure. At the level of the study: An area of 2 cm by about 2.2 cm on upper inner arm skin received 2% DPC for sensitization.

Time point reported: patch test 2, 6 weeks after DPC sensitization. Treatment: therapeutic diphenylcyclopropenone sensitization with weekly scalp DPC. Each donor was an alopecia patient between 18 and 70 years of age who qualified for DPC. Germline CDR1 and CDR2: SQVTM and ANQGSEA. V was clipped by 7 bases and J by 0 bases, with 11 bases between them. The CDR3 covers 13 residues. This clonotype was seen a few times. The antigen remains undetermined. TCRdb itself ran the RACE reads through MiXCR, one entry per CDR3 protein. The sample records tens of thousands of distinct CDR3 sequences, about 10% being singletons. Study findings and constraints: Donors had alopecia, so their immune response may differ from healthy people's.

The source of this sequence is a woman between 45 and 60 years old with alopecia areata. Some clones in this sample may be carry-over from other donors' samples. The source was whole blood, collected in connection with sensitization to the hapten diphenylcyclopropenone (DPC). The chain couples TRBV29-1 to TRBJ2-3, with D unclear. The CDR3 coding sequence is TGCAGCGCTGACCGGCAGAGCACAGATACGCAGTATTTT. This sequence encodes CSADRQSTDTQYF.